The 30 T cell receptor beta chains below come from one sample, sequenced in a study of regulatory T cells in long-lasting Graves disease. Indicated time point: newly diagnosed GD, antithyroid drugs for less than 3 months. There was RNA extracted from PBMCs, and the TCR library was made from it. The authors built TCR beta libraries using iRepertoire HTBI primers and Arm-PCR of CDR3 regions. TCRdb reprocessed the multiplex PCR reads with MiXCR, giving one entry per CDR3 protein. The sample comprises hundreds of thousands of distinct CDR3 sequences, 12% of which are singletons, and roughly 9.3% rests with the top ten. These data were also filed under a second study, of T cells in Graves' hyperthyroidism and ophthalmopathy.

Sequencing used peripheral blood mononuclear cells (PBMCs), obtained at new diagnosis, from a patient treated with antithyroid drugs. These receptors were collected from a woman aged 30 to 39 with Graves disease.

Ten or more counts support this clonotype. The chain employs TRBV27 and TRBJ1-1; TRBD1 matches 7 bases. Germline values: CDR1 MNHEY, CDR2 SMNVEV (reference sequence). CDR3 length: 15 amino acids. The junction had 6 bases not matched to a gene; V was cut back by 4 bases and J by 1 base. DNA of the CDR3: TGTGCCAGCAGTTGGGATAGGGACAGGAACACTGAAGCTTTCTTT. Translated, it gives CASSWDRDRNTEAFF.

This clonotype was observed at least ten times. The J gene is TRBJ2-2, the V gene TRBV11-2, with D uncertain. The V end was cut by 4 bases, the J end by 6 bases, with 0 bases between. CDR3 size: 10 residues. CDR1 is SGHAT, CDR2 FQNNGV, per germline. The CDR3 sequence is CASSSGELFF. The CDR3 nucleotides are TGTGCCAGCAGCTCCGGGGAGCTGTTTTTT.

The sample holds many counts of this clonotype. The chain links TRBV30 to TRBJ1-3, with TRBD1 matching 7 bases. The CDR3 runs to 14 residues. The germline V gene encodes CDR1 GTSNPN and CDR2 SVGIG (reference sequence). V dropped 0 bases and J dropped 4; count of bases not matched to a gene: 3. DNA for the CDR3: TGTGCCTGGAGTGTAGCAGGGGGAGGAAACACCATATATTTT. As protein: CAWSVAGGGNTIYF.

The J gene is TRBJ2-3, the V gene TRBV20-1, with 11 bases lining up with TRBD2. Germline trimming cut 5 bases from V and 2 bases from J; bases unmatched to any gene: 3. Germline CDR1 and CDR2: DFQATT and SNEGSKA (reference sequence). The CDR3 length is 14 residues. The CDR3 DNA reads TGCAGTGCTGGGACTAGCGGTATCACAGATACGCAGTATTTT. This gives the protein CSAGTSGITDTQYF.

The table lists this clonotype with a few counts. The V and J genes are TRBV5-4 and TRBJ2-5, with 8 bases that match TRBD2. The CDR3 extends over 16 amino acids. CDR1 and CDR2 from the germline V gene are SGHNT and YYREEE (reference sequence). Unmatched junction bases numbered 15, after V lost 4 bases and J lost 7 bases. In DNA, the CDR3 is TGTGCCAGCAGCCCGGGGGGGTTGGCGGACTGGGGGACCCAGTACTTC. Its translation: CASSPGGLADWGTQYF.

The sample holds many counts of this clonotype. The chain joins TRBV11-2 to TRBJ2-5; maybe TRBD2 (6 bases). Trimming left V 3 bases short and J 2 bases short, with 13 bases between. Germline CDR1 reads SGHAT; CDR2 reads FQNNGV. CDR3 size: 15 residues. The DNA of the CDR3 is TGTGCCAGCAGCTTCCGCCGGGACTCGCAAGAGACCCAGTACTTC. Translating it yields CASSFRRDSQETQYF.

This clonotype was counted at least ten times. The gene calls are TRBV19 and TRBJ1-2; 8 positions match TRBD1. In germline, CDR1 is LNHDA, CDR2 SQIVND (reference sequence). V lost 1 base and J lost 4; bases outside the gene matches: 2. CDR3 length equals 14 residues. The CDR3 DNA follows: TGTGCCAGTAGTATAGGGACAGGGACCTATGGCTACACCTTC. Translation: CASSIGTGTYGYTF.

This clonotype has ten or more counts. Here the CDR3 reads CASSLSGADTQYF. The CDR3 bases are TGTGCCAGCAGCCTGTCGGGAGCAGATACGCAGTATTTT. The chain is built from TRBV12-3 or TRBV12-4 and TRBJ2-3; the D gene is possibly TRBD2 (6 bases). The CDR3 is made up of 13 amino acids. V was cut by 6 bases and J by 4 bases, with 11 bases left in between.

This clonotype was counted many times. V and J are TRBV19 and TRBJ2-2, with D tentatively TRBD1 or TRBD2 (5 bases each). V lost 6 bases and J 0 bases, leaving 17 bases between the germline ends. This CDR3 comprises 17 residues. Germline CDR1 and CDR2: LNHDA and SQIVND (reference sequence). CDR3 nucleotide sequence: TGTGCCAGTAGGACATCCGCCGGGACGACGAACACCGGGGAGCTGTTTTTT. Its protein product is CASRTSAGTTNTGELFF.

This clonotype was detected ten times or more. The chain recombines TRBV11-1 with TRBJ2-3; D is possibly TRBD2 (6 bases). Trimming removed 3 bases at V and 3 bases at J, with 13 bases between. The germline gives CDR1 SGHAT, CDR2 FQDESV (reference sequence). The CDR3 extends over 15 amino acids. The CDR3 DNA follows: TGTGCCAGCAGCTTTTTCCGGGAGAGGACAGATACGCAGTATTTT. Protein product: CASSFFRERTDTQYF.

In this sample, this clonotype turned up many times. The chain carries TRBV30 and TRBJ1-5; D is undetermined. V dropped 3 bases and J dropped 2 bases, with 11 bases sitting between them. Germline-derived CDR1 and CDR2 are GTSNPN and SVGIG (reference sequence). This CDR3 comprises 14 residues. CDR3: CAWSEGRRNQPQHF. The CDR3 DNA sequence: TGTGCCTGGAGCGAAGGACGGCGCAATCAGCCCCAGCATTTT.

This clonotype was seen at least ten times. The V and J genes are TRBV19 and TRBJ1-2; D remains unclear. Between the trimmed V and J ends, which lost 0 bases and 3 bases, there was a span of 11 bases. The length of the CDR3 is 15 residues. Germline lookup yields CDR1 LNHDA and CDR2 SQIVND (reference sequence). This CDR3 is CASSIEWRRYYGYTF. The CDR3 nucleotides read TGTGCCAGTAGTATAGAATGGAGGAGATACTATGGCTACACCTTC.

This clonotype was seen many times. The gene calls are TRBV7-9 and TRBJ1-1, with D tentatively TRBD1 (6 bases). Trimming stripped 3 bases from V and 3 bases from J, with 11 bases between. The CDR3 runs 14 residues. From germline, CDR1 is SEHNR and CDR2 FQNEAQ (reference sequence). CDR3 nucleotide sequence: TGTGCCAGCAGCTTCCGGACAGAGTACACTGAAGCTTTCTTT. Residues: CASSFRTEYTEAFF.

The table lists this clonotype with many counts. CDR3 DNA sequence: TGTGCCAGCAGCACTGGATTCCTATACGAGCAGTACTTC. Translating it yields CASSTGFLYEQYF. The chain employs TRBV11-3 and TRBJ2-7; D is ambiguous. CDR3 length equals 13 residues. Germline CDR1 SGHNT, CDR2 YENEEA. V lost 5 bases and J lost 4, with 12 bases in between.

This clonotype was detected ten times or more. This chain joins TRBV28 and TRBJ2-3, with 9 bases fitting TRBD2. The CDR3 contains 17 residues. Trimming cost V 1 base and J 1 base; bases outside gene matches: 6. In germline, CDR1 is MDHEN, CDR2 SYDVKM. The CDR3 is CASSLFRAGGGTDTQYF. The DNA for the CDR3 is TGTGCCAGCAGTTTATTCAGAGCGGGAGGAGGCACAGATACGCAGTATTTT. Looking up the rest from reference TRBV28 and TRBJ2-3 gives the full variable domain: DVKVTQSSRYLVKRTGEKVFLECVQDMDHENMFWYRQDPGLGLRLIYFSYDVKMKEKGDIPEGYSVSREKKERFSLILESASTNQTSMYLCASSLFRAGGGTDTQYFGPGTRLTVL.

This clonotype was recorded a few times. The gene calls are TRBV10-1 and TRBJ2-3; D is undetermined. V lost 0 bases and J lost 4, with 14 bases in between. Germline V CDR1 and CDR2: WNHNN, SYGVQD (reference sequence). CDR3 length: 16 amino acids. CDR3 region: CASSESDGRGADTQYF. The CDR3 region has the DNA TGCGCCAGCAGTGAGTCGGACGGACGAGGTGCAGATACGCAGTATTTT.

With respect to this clonotype: A read error may explain this, as a much larger clone is one base away. V and J are TRBV2 and TRBJ1-5; the D gene is possibly TRBD1 (6 bases). Germline V lookup: CDR1 SNHLY, CDR2 FYNNEI. V dropped 6 bases and J dropped 0 bases, with 12 bases sitting between them. The CDR3 sequence is 15 residues long. The CDR3 coding sequence is TGTGCCAGCAGGGGGACAAGGGATAGCAATCAGCCCCAGCATTTT. This translates into CASRGTRDSNQPQHF.

This clonotype was seen many times. This chain connects TRBV20-1 to TRBJ2-5, with a weak D call TRBD2 (5 bases). The CDR3 is made up of 12 amino acids. Germline CDR1 is DFQATT and CDR2 is SNEGSKA (reference sequence). V lost 6 bases to trimming and J lost 5 bases, with 13 bases between them. DNA for the CDR3: TGCAGTGCACATGGGCCGGGGGAGACCCAGTACTTC. Translating it yields CSAHGPGETQYF.

This clonotype was counted at least ten times. The V call is TRBV24-1, the J call TRBJ2-1; the D is unclear. There are 15 residues in the CDR3. Germline values: CDR1 KGHDR, CDR2 SFDVKD. The V gene lost 3 bases and the J gene lost 0 bases, with 8 bases spanning the gap. The chain's CDR3 is CATSDNRGSYNEQFF. CDR3 DNA sequence: TGTGCCACCAGTGATAATAGAGGCTCCTACAATGAGCAGTTCTTC.

This clonotype was counted at least ten times. V gene TRBV28 combines with J gene TRBJ1-6, with 8 bases fitting TRBD1. The CDR3 totals 17 residues. CDR1 and CDR2 from the germline V gene are MDHEN and SYDVKM. Trimming at V came to 8 bases and at J to 4 bases, leaving 13 bases not matched to a gene. The CDR3 bases are TGTGCCAGCCTTCCGGGGACAGGCGCTGTTTATAATTCACCCCTCCACTTT. It is translated as CASLPGTGAVYNSPLHF.

This clonotype occurred many times. The rearrangement links TRBV19 to TRBJ2-1, with 11 bases that match TRBD2. There are 17 residues in the CDR3. Germline CDR1 reads LNHDA; CDR2 reads SQIVND (reference sequence). V was pared by 3 bases and J by 7 bases, with 11 bases of the junction left unmatched. The CDR3 DNA reads as TGTGCCAGTAGTATGGGTGGGCTAGCGGGAGGTCAAAATGAGCAGTTCTTC. Protein product: CASSMGGLAGGQNEQFF.

In its sample, this clonotype was seen many times. This rearrangement joins TRBV28 to TRBJ2-2; maybe TRBD2 (6 bases). Germline CDR1 MDHEN, CDR2 SYDVKM. V lost 7 bases and J lost 4, with 19 bases in between. This CDR3 is built from 16 residues. CDR3 in DNA: TGTGCCAGCACCTCCGCCCCGGGACTTTTCACCGGGGAGCTGTTTTTT. This codes for CASTSAPGLFTGELFF.

This sequence joins TRBV6-1 and TRBJ2-7, with TRBD2 matching over 8 bases. This CDR3 has 15 residues. V lost 3 bases and J lost 2; bases outside the gene matches: 6. CDR1 and CDR2 (germline): MNHNS, SASEGT. This chain's CDR3 is CASSDKFSGAYEQYF. CDR3 bases: TGTGCCAGCAGTGACAAATTTAGCGGGGCCTACGAGCAGTACTTC.

This clonotype was observed many times. The rearrangement uses TRBV27 and TRBJ2-3; 9 nucleotides match TRBD1. Germline-derived CDR1 and CDR2 are MNHEY and SMNVEV (reference sequence). J lost 1 base, V lost 5 bases, and 1 base had no gene match. The CDR3 has 14 residues. CDR3 region: CASSRQGGTDTQYF. Written as DNA, the CDR3 is TGTGCCAGCAGTCGACAGGGGGGCACAGATACGCAGTATTTT.

This clonotype has just a few counts. This may arise from a read error, as a much more abundant clone is one base away. V usage is TRBV28 and J usage is TRBJ1-5; D may be TRBD1 (5 bases). V was cut by 6 bases and J by 7 bases, with 22 bases left in between. The V gene's germline CDR1 is MDHEN and CDR2 SYDVKM. The CDR3 contains 16 residues. The CDR3 DNA sequence: TGTGCCAGCAGCCCAGTACCGGGGGACTCTGGACAGCCCCAGCATTTT. Translated: CASSPVPGDSGQPQHF.

V is TRBV4-3 and J is TRBJ2-1; possible D gene TRBD2, 5 bases. The CDR3 length is 17 residues. V was cut by 2 bases and J by 9 bases, with 23 bases left in between. The germline CDR1 and CDR2 sequences are LGHNA and YSLEER. CDR3 nucleotide sequence: TGCGCCAGCAGCCAAACACTCCGGGAAAATAGGGTCGGTGAGCAGTTCTTC. Residues: CASSQTLRENRVGEQFF.

This clonotype was recorded a few times. The chain uses TRBV6-5 and TRBJ1-1; maybe TRBD1 (6 bases). The CDR3 sequence is 15 residues long. Germline loops: CDR1 MNHEY, CDR2 SVGAGI. Trimming took 0 bases from V and 4 from J, leaving 12 bases between them. CDR3 in amino acids: CASSYSRGHGTEAFF. CDR3 in DNA: TGTGCCAGCAGTTACTCGAGGGGACACGGCACTGAAGCTTTCTTT.

This clonotype has a count of ten or more. This sequence joins TRBV20-1 and TRBJ2-1; D remains ambiguous. V lost 0 bases to trimming and J lost 8 bases, with 11 bases between them. Germline V gene lookup returns CDR1 DFQATT and CDR2 SNEGSKA (reference sequence). The length of the CDR3 is 13 residues. DNA for the CDR3: TGCAGTGCTAGAGATAGCCATGGGGATGAGCAGTTCTTC. This gives the protein CSARDSHGDEQFF.

This clonotype was seen repeatedly, ten times or more. The rearrangement links TRBV30 to TRBJ2-3; D is possibly TRBD1 or TRBD2 (5 bases each). This CDR3 comprises 14 residues. The V end lost 3 bases, the J end lost 2 bases, and 12 bases lay between the germline ends. From germline, CDR1 is GTSNPN and CDR2 SVGIG (reference sequence). The CDR3 DNA reads TGTGCCTGGAGAGCGGCAGGGAACACAGATACGCAGTATTTT. It translates to CAWRAAGNTDTQYF.

Many counts were recorded for this clonotype. The chain combines TRBV19 with TRBJ1-1; no definite D call. The V gene lost 8 bases and the J gene lost 4 bases, with 14 bases spanning the gap. This CDR3 is 13 amino acids long. Germline loops: CDR1 LNHDA, CDR2 SQIVND (reference sequence). The DNA of the CDR3 is TGTGCCAGTCGTTTCTCCGGCGGCACTGAAGCTTTCTTT. Translated: CASRFSGGTEAFF.